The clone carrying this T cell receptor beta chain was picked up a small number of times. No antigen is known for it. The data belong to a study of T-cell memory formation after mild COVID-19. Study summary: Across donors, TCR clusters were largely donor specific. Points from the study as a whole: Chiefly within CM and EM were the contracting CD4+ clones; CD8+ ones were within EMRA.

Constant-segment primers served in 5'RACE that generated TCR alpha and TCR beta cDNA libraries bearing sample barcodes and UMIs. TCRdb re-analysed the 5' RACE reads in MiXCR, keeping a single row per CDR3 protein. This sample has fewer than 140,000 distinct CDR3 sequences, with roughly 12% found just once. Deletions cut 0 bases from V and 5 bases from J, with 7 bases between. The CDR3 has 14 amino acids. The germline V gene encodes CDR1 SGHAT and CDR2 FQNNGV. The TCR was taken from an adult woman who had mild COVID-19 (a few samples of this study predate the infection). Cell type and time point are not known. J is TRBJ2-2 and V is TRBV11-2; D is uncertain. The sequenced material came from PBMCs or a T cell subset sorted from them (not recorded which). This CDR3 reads CASSLDFGTGELFF. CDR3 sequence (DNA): TGTGCCAGCAGCTTAGATTTCGGGACCGGGGAGCTGTTTTTT.